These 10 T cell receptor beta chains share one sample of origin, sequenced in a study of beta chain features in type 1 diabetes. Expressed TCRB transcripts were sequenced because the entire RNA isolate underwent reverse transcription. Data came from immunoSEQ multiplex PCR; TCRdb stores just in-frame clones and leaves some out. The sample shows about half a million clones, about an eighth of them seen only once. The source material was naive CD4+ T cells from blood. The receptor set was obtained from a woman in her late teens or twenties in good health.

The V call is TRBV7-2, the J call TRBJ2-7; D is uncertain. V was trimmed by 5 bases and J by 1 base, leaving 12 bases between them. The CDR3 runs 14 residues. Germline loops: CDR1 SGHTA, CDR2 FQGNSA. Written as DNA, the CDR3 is TGTGCCAGCAGCGTCGGGTATCGGTCCTACGAGCAGTACTTC. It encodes CASSVGYRSYEQYF.

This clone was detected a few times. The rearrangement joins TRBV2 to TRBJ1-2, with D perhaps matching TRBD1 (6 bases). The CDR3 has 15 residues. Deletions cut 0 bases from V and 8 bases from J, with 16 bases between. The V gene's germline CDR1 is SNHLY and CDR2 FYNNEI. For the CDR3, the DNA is TGTGCCAGCAGTGAAGCGCTTCTGGGACAAATGGGCTACACCTTC. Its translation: CASSEALLGQMGYTF.

CDR3 sequence (DNA): TGTGCCAGCAGCTTAGGCAGGGTGTTCGATGAGCAGTTCTTC. As protein: CASSLGRVFDEQFF. The genes are TRBV7-9 and TRBJ2-1, with a tentative D call TRBD1 (5 bases). V was shortened by 1 base and J by 8 bases, with 12 bases between the two germline ends. This CDR3 has 14 amino acids. Germline CDR1 and CDR2: SEHNR and FQNEAQ (reference sequence).

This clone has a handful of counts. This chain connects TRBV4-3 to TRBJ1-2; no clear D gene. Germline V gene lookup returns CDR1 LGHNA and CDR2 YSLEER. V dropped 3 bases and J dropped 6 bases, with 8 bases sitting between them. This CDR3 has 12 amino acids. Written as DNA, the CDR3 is TGCGCCAGCAGCCATCGAAGTAATGGCTACACCTTC. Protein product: CASSHRSNGYTF.

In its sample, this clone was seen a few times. Written as DNA, the CDR3 is TGTGCCACCAGCAGCCCGGGCAGGGGGCCAGCAGATACGCAGTATTTT. Residues: CATSSPGRGPADTQYF. This sequence joins TRBV15 and TRBJ2-3; 8 bases map to TRBD1. There are 16 residues in the CDR3. The junction had 9 bases not matched to a gene; V was cut back by 3 bases and J by 4 bases. Germline V gene data show CDR1 as LNHNV and CDR2 as YYDKDF (reference sequence).

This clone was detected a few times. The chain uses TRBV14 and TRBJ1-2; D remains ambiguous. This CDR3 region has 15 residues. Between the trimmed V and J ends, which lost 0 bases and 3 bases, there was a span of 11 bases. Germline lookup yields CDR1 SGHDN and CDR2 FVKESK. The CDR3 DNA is TGTGCCAGCAGCCAAGAGGCCTCAAGGGACTATGGCTACACCTTC. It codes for CASSQEASRDYGYTF.

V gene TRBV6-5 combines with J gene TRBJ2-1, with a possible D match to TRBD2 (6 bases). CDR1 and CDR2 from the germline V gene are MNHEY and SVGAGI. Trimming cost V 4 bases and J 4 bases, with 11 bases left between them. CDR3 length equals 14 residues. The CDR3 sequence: CASSSPGGYNEQFF. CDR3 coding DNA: TGTGCCAGCAGTTCTCCCGGGGGATACAATGAGCAGTTCTTC.

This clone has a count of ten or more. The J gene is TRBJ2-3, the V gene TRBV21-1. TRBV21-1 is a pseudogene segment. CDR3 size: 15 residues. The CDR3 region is CASSKAKGNTDTQYF. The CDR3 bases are TGTGCCAGCAGCAAAGCGAAAGGTAACACAGATACGCAGTATTTT.

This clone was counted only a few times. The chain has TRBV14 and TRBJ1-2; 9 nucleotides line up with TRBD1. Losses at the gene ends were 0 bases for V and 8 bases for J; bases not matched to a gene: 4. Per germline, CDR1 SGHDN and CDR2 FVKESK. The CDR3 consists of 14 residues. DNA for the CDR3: TGTGCCAGCAGCCAAGATTGGGACAGGGCCGGCTACACCTTC. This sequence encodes CASSQDWDRAGYTF. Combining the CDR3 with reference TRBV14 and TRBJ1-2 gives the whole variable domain EAGVTQFPSHSVIEKGQTVTLRCDPISGHDNLYWYRRVMGKEIKFLLHFVKESKQDESGMPNNRFLAERTGGTYSTLKVQPAELEDSGVYFCASSQDWDRAGYTFGSGTRLTVV.

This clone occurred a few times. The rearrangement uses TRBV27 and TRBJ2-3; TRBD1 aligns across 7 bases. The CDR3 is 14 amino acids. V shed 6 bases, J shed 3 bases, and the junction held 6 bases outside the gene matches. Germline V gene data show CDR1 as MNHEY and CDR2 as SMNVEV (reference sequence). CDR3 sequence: CASRTRQGTDTQYF. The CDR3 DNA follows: TGTGCCAGCAGAACTAGACAGGGAACAGATACGCAGTATTTT.